These 3 T cell receptor beta chains share one sample of origin, sequenced in a study of T cells after yellow fever vaccination (dated by TCRdb to about 2019). The treatment or condition tag for this specimen amounts to: live attenuated yellow fever vaccine strain. Library method: 5' RACE. The instrument was an Illumina HiSeq 2500. TCRdb handled the public reads itself, with Q25 trimming in fastp and clone calling in MiXCR, and kept productive beta chains. Every entry covers one CDR3 protein and lists the most common genes and DNA from its rows. This sample has around 70,000 distinct CDR3 sequences in its table, and approximately 6.5% of those were observed once. The ten largest clones take up around 35% of the sample. The sample here was CD8+ T cells sorted from PBMCs, taken 5 to 6 days after the first yellow fever vaccination. The receptors shown here come from a man younger than 35 who received the YFV17D yellow fever vaccine.

This clonotype was found many times. The J gene is TRBJ2-7, the V gene TRBV7-9, with D unclear. Trimming cost V 1 base and J 2 bases, with 3 bases left between them. Germline-derived CDR1 and CDR2 are SEHNR and FQNEAQ (reference sequence). The CDR3 covers 12 residues. The chain's CDR3 is CASSLDPYEQYF. In DNA form, the CDR3 reads TGTGCCAGCAGCTTAGACCCCTACGAGCAGTACTTC.

The sample holds many counts of this clonotype. The chain combines TRBV6-2 or TRBV6-3 with TRBJ2-3, with 7 positions matching TRBD2. The CDR3 extends over 17 amino acids. The J segment lost 0 bases and the V segment lost 4 bases, leaving 10 bases of the junction unmatched. CDR1 is MNHEY, CDR2 SVGEGT, per germline. In DNA, the CDR3 is TGTGCCAGCAGTTCTAAGGAGGCGGGGGAGAGCACAGATACGCAGTATTTT. Translated: CASSSKEAGESTDTQYF.

This clonotype was counted ten times or more. The gene calls are TRBV7-6 and TRBJ2-5; D is perhaps TRBD2 (7 bases). Trimming removed 2 bases at V and 5 bases at J, with 15 bases between. The CDR3 totals 15 residues. Per germline, CDR1 SGHVS and CDR2 FNYEAQ. The chain's CDR3 is CASSLSPGGRETQYF. Here the CDR3 DNA reads TGTGCCAGCAGCTTATCTCCGGGGGGCAGGGAGACCCAGTACTTC.